This TCR beta chain was found in a study of blood T cell repertoires in COVID-19. Study details: Samples representing acute and convalescent COVID-19 were sourced from the United States, Italy and Spain. The cDNA or gDNA used as material had been derived from T cells, B-cell-depleted T cells, or PBMCs.

The CDR3 extends over 15 amino acids. The germline CDR1 and CDR2 sequences are GTSNPN and SVGIG (reference sequence). J lost 3 bases, V lost 5 bases, and 7 bases had no gene match. In the authors' methods: By means of reference gene primer amplification, nucleated cell counts were estimated. TCRdb's copy holds only in-frame clones and misses some; the assay was immunoSEQ multiplex PCR. V and J calls and clone size are those listed in that table; D and trimming were worked out from the DNA. The sample consists of 250,000 or so clones, around 90% of them appearing once. Patients at the Seattle site were enrolled during active infection and followed longitudinally.

V is TRBV30 and J is TRBJ2-2; 9 bases align to TRBD2. Material: peripheral blood. This TCR was recovered from a woman aged 55-69 years with COVID-19, enrolled during active disease. In DNA, the CDR3 is TGTGCCTGGGGCCCCCTAGCGGGATACACCGGGGAGCTGTTTTTT. Its protein product is CAWGPLAGYTGELFF.